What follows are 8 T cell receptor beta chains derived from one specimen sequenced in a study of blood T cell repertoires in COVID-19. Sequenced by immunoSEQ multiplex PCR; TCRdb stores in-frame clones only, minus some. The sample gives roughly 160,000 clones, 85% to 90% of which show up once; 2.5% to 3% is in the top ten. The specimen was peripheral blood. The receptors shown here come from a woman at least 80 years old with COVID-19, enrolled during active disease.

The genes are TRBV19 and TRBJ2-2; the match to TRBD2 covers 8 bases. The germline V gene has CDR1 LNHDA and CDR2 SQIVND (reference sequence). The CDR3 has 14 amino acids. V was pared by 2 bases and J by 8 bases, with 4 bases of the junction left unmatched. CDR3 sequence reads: CASSISGGRGELFF. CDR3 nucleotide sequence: TGTGCCAGTAGTATAAGCGGGGGAAGGGGGGAGCTGTTTTTT.

The CDR3 sequence is CASAKGRENTEAFF. In nucleotides, the CDR3 is TGCGCCAGCGCGAAGGGCAGGGAGAACACTGAAGCTTTCTTT. The V call is TRBV4-3, the J call TRBJ1-1, with a possible D match to TRBD1 (5 bases). This CDR3 has 14 residues. Germline CDR1 LGHNA, CDR2 YSLEER. V was clipped by 8 bases and J by 1 base, with 14 bases between them.

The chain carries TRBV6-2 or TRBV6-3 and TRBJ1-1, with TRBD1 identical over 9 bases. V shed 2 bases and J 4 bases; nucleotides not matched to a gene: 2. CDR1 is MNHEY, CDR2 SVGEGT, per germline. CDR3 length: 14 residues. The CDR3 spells CASSYQTGGTEAFF. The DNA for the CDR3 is TGTGCCAGCAGTTACCAGACAGGGGGCACTGAAGCTTTCTTT.

The CDR3: CASSESSYGYTF. The CDR3 region has the DNA TGTGCCAGCAGTGAAAGCTCCTATGGCTACACCTTC. The chain employs TRBV25-1 and TRBJ1-2; D ambiguous. V lost 2 bases and J lost 4, with 5 bases in between. CDR1 and CDR2 from the germline V gene are MGHDK and SYGVNS. The CDR3 extends over 12 amino acids.

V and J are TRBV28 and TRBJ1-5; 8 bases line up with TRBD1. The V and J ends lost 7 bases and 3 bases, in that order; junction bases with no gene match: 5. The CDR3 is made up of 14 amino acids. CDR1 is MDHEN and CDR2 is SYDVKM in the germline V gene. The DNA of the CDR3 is TGTGCCAGCACCAGGGACAGGTCCAATCAGCCCCAGCATTTT. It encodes CASTRDRSNQPQHF.

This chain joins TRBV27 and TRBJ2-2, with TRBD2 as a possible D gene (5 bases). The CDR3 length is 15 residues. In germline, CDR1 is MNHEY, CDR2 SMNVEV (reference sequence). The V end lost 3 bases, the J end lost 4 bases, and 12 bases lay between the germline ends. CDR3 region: CASSFWVGVTGELFF. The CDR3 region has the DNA TGTGCCAGCAGTTTTTGGGTCGGGGTCACCGGGGAGCTGTTTTTT.

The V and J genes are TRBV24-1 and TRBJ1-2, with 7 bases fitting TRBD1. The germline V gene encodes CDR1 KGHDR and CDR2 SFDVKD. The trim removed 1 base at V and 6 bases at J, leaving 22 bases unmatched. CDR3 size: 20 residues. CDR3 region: CATSDFNPRGGDVSPHGYTF. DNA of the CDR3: TGTGCCACCAGTGATTTCAACCCAAGAGGGGGCGATGTCTCCCCCCATGGCTACACCTTC.

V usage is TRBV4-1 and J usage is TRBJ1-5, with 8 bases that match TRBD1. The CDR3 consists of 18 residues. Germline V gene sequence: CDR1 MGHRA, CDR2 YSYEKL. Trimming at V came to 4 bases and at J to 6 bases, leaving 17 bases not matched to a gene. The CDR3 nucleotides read TGCGCCAGCAGCCGAGACGTAGAAGATTCGACAGGGGTTCAGCCCCAGCATTTT. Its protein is CASSRDVEDSTGVQPQHF.